This entry describes one TCR beta chain. Its cognate antigen is unknown. For TCR, cDNA came from 5'RACE template switching, which added a universal primer site and UMIs. From the 5' RACE reads, TCRdb called clonotypes with MiXCR, one entry per CDR3 protein. The sample shows fewer than 350,000 distinct CDR3 sequences, 8% to 10% of them seen only once. These data originate in a study of T cells after yellow fever vaccination. General observations from the study: Reappearance after the booster was observed for most primary-vaccination clones (roughly 95% CD4, less than 90% CD8). The CD4 and CD8 compartments had a small share of their clonotypes in common.

The V gene's germline CDR1 is LGHNA and CDR2 YSLEER. Trimming pared 0 bases from V and 2 bases from J, leaving 10 bases between. The CDR3 totals 15 residues. The sequence was collected from a man in his late teens or twenties who received the YFV17D yellow fever vaccine. The chain recombines TRBV4-3 with TRBJ1-2; weak D call: TRBD1 (5 bases). Sample: PBMCs, taken on the day of the first yellow fever vaccination. CDR3 sequence: CASSQDPGTNYGYTF. As DNA, the CDR3 is TGCGCCAGCAGCCAAGATCCCGGGACGAACTATGGCTACACCTTC.